This record concerns one T cell receptor (beta chain) sequence. The antigen is unknown. The data stem from a study of cytomegalovirus exposure and HLA in healthy donors. Broader study findings: TCR beta chains numbering some 160 were designated cytomegalovirus-associated. While the bulk of TCR sequences proved rare, some public TCRs turned up in many donors. In vitro checks showed that a few CMV-associated chains really do target CMV antigens.

Some clones are missing from TCRdb's copy, which holds only in-frame ones; the method was immunoSEQ multiplex PCR. Among about 360,000 clones, 86% were seen once, and the ten largest hold 0.83%. With V trimmed by 4 bases and J by 4 bases, 3 bases remained unmatched. Germline V lookup: CDR1 SGDLS, CDR2 YYNGEE. The CDR3 is made up of 13 amino acids. V usage is TRBV9 and J usage is TRBJ1-1; 8 nucleotides align to TRBD1. Sequences were obtained from PBMCs. The TCR originated in a woman under 30 in good health and CMV-seronegative. The CDR3 loop is CASSPDRVTEAFF. Here the CDR3 DNA reads TGTGCCAGCAGCCCGGACAGGGTCACTGAAGCTTTCTTT.